A selection of T cell receptor beta chains follows, all from one sample in a study of blood T cell repertoires in COVID-19. Using immunoSEQ multiplex PCR, the repertoire was profiled, and TCRdb retains in-frame clones only, with some absent. The data contain approximately 110,000 clones, 85% to 90% of them singletons. Sequenced input: peripheral blood. These receptors were collected from a woman older than 75 with acute or convalescent COVID-19. The CDR3 runs from the conserved cysteine through the conserved F or W. A D gene is named only where the DNA matches it firmly. The size of a clone is reported for some rows only, either as once, few or many, or as a class for expanded clones.

V	size	J	D	CDR3	DNA
TRBV6-6	.	TRBJ2-3	.	CASTQGRGAGTDTQYF	TGTGCCAGCACCCAGGGGAGGGGGGCCGGGACAGATACGCAGTATTTT
TRBV5-6	.	TRBJ2-1	.	CASSLDRVTYNEQFF	TGTGCCAGCAGCTTGGACAGGGTAACCTACAATGAGCAGTTCTTC
TRBV20-1	.	TRBJ1-3	.	CSASRAGSGNTIYF	TGCAGTGCTAGTCGGGCAGGGTCTGGAAACACCATATATTTT
TRBV28	.	TRBJ2-7	.	CASSLAGSYEQYF	TGTGCCAGCAGTTTAGCTGGGAGCTACGAGCAGTACTTC
TRBV24-1	.	TRBJ2-7	TRBD1	CATSDPNRGSYEQYF	TGTGCCACCAGTGATCCGAACAGGGGTTCGTACGAGCAGTACTTC
TRBV5-1	.	TRBJ1-6	TRBD1	CASSIGQGPDSPLHF	TGCGCCAGCAGCATAGGACAGGGACCAGATTCACCCCTCCACTTT
TRBV29-1	.	TRBJ2-3	.	CSVRRAIPDTQYF	TGCAGCGTTAGGCGGGCAATTCCAGATACGCAGTATTTT
TRBV5-6	.	TRBJ1-5	TRBD1	CASSNLGDRSRQPQHF	TGTGCCAGCAGCAATCTCGGGGACAGGTCTCGTCAGCCCCAGCATTTT
TRBV24-1	.	TRBJ2-2	TRBD1	CATRTIQGNPGDTGELFF	TGTGCCACCAGGACTATACAGGGGAACCCCGGTGACACCGGGGAGCTGTTTTTT
TRBV5-4	.	TRBJ2-3	.	CASSLTVAAVWDTQYF	TGTGCCAGCAGCTTGACGGTAGCGGCGGTATGGGATACGCAGTATTTT
TRBV4-1	.	TRBJ1-2	.	CASSQVGAGGYTF	TGCGCCAGCAGCCAAGTCGGGGCGGGGGGCTACACCTTC
TRBV7-3	.	TRBJ2-6	.	CASSSQTGLSGANVLTF	TGTGCCAGCAGCTCACAGACAGGTTTATCTGGGGCCAACGTCCTGACTTTC
TRBV7-2	.	TRBJ1-1	TRBD1	CASSTTGGTEAFF	TGTGCCAGCAGCACGACAGGGGGCACTGAAGCTTTCTTT
TRBV28	.	TRBJ1-2	.	CASGNSVRPGGYTF	TGTGCCAGCGGAAACTCGGTTCGACCGGGGGGCTACACCTTC
TRBV6-6	.	TRBJ2-7	TRBD1	CASSYGQVPYEQYF	TGTGCCAGCAGTTATGGACAGGTCCCCTACGAGCAGTACTTC
TRBV7-6	once	TRBJ2-7	TRBD1	CASSTRTGGAPQHEQYF	TGTGCCAGCAGCACTCGGACAGGGGGCGCCCCCCAGCACGAGCAGTACTTC
TRBV5-1	.	TRBJ2-3	TRBD2	CASRLTAGEADTQYF	TGCGCCAGCAGGCTGACAGCGGGGGAGGCAGATACGCAGTATTTT
TRBV4-3	.	TRBJ1-3	.	CASSQEARGSGNTIYF	TGCGCCAGCAGCCAAGAGGCCCGGGGCTCTGGAAACACCATATATTTT
TRBV9	.	TRBJ2-1	TRBD1	CASSPSDRGLYNEQFF	TGTGCCAGCAGCCCCTCGGACAGGGGTCTTTACAATGAGCAGTTCTTC
TRBV6-2/TRBV6-3	.	TRBJ1-2	.	CASSEVVYYGYTF	TGTGCCAGCAGTGAGGTTGTATACTATGGCTACACCTTC
TRBV10-2	once	TRBJ2-7	TRBD2	CASRSGGEQYF	TGCGCCAGCAGGTCGGGGGGCGAGCAGTACTTC
TRBV7-2	once	TRBJ2-2	.	CASSLARSTGELFF	TGTGCCAGCAGCTTAGCGCGTAGTACCGGGGAGCTGTTTTTT
TRBV30	once	TRBJ1-1	.	CACQQGGNSEAFF	TGTGCCTGCCAACAGGGTGGTAATTCTGAAGCTTTCTTT
TRBV25-1	.	TRBJ2-5	TRBD2	CASSRSGGLGETQYF	TGTGCCAGCAGCCGGAGCGGGGGGCTAGGGGAGACCCAGTACTTC
TRBV5-1	.	TRBJ2-1	TRBD2	CASSPRLAGSGNEQFF	TGCGCCAGCAGCCCCAGACTAGCGGGTTCTGGCAATGAGCAGTTCTTC
TRBV19	.	TRBJ1-1	TRBD1	CASSMTTGGVTEAFF	TGTGCCAGTAGTATGACCACAGGGGGGGTCACTGAAGCTTTCTTT
TRBV11-3	once	TRBJ2-3	.	CASSLGGGATDTQYF	TGTGCCAGCAGCTTAGGCGGGGGCGCGACAGATACGCAGTATTTT
TRBV5-6	.	TRBJ1-3	.	CASSLYGSGGNTIYF	TGTGCCAGCAGCTTGTACGGCTCGGGAGGAAACACCATATATTTT
TRBV4-1	.	TRBJ2-7	.	CASSHAEGVYEQYF	TGCGCCAGCAGCCATGCAGAGGGGGTCTACGAGCAGTACTTC
TRBV11-3	.	TRBJ2-2	.	CASSLGAPNTGELFF	TGTGCCAGCAGCTTAGGGGCCCCGAACACCGGGGAGCTGTTTTTT
TRBV30	once	TRBJ2-3	TRBD2	CAWGPMASGGIDTQYF	TGTGCCTGGGGCCCTATGGCTAGCGGGGGAATAGATACGCAGTATTTT
TRBV7-2	.	TRBJ1-4	.	CASSPRGSGPATNEKLFF	TGTGCCAGCAGCCCAAGGGGTTCAGGGCCAGCAACTAATGAAAAACTGTTTTTT
TRBV7-2	.	TRBJ2-5	TRBD2	CASSKWTSGQETQYF	TGTGCCAGCAGCAAATGGACTAGCGGCCAAGAGACCCAGTACTTC